The following is a T cell receptor (beta chain) sequence with its context. Its antigen is unknown. This entry is derived from a study of identical twins. Study-level points and caveats: Sequences that were out-of-frame, alpha and twin-shared displayed an excess of low generation probability. Models came in too low on out-of-frame TCR alpha sharing in monozygotic twins. Abundant cord blood beta clonotypes carried fewer insertions; memory repertoires showed none.

Healthy Caucasians provided all donations. TCRdb fed the 5' RACE reads into MiXCR, producing one record per CDR3 protein. The repertoire holds roughly 1.6 million distinct CDR3 sequences, with roughly 35% as singletons. The CDR3 loop spans 13 amino acids. The clonotype originates from a newborn girl in good health. This chain connects TRBV12-3 or TRBV12-4 to TRBJ2-5, with D uncertain. The J call may be faulty, since TRBJ2-7 better matches the DNA end. The specimen sequenced was cord blood. The CDR3 DNA follows: TGTGCCAGCAGTTTATCGTTTCACTACGAGCAGTACTTC. Its protein is CASSLSFHYEQYF.